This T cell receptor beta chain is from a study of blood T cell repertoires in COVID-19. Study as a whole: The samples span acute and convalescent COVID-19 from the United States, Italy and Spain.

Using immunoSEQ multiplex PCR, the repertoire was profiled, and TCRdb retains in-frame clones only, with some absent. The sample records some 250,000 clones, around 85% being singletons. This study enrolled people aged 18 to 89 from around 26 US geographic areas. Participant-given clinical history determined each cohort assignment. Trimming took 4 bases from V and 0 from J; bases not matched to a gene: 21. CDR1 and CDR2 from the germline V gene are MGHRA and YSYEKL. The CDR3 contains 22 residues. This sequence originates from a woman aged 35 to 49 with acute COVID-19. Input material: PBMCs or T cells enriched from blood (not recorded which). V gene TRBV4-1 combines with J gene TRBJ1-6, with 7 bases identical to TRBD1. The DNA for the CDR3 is TGCGCCAGCAGCCCCCAACAGACAGGGTTTACACTTACAAGCTCCTATAATTCACCCCTCCACTTT. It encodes CASSPQQTGFTLTSSYNSPLHF.